Reported below is one T cell receptor beta chain. The data derive from a study of T cells expressing NK-cell markers. Overall study context: Seven of the eight sequenced donors were classified as HCMV-seropositive, and one was classified as seronegative.

A 5'RACE template switching approach incorporating UMIs was used to make TCR beta cDNA. TCRdb re-analyzed the 5' RACE reads; it lists each CDR3 protein once, without DNA. The table lists about 260,000 distinct CDR3 sequences. Germline CDR1 and CDR2: LNHDA and SQIVND (reference sequence). The CDR3 extends over 17 amino acids. The receptor was derived from a man aged 18-30 years in good health. This chain joins TRBV19 and TRBJ1-6; without DNA, the TCRdb call of TRBD1 cannot be checked. Sample: blood T cells: a sorted CD56 or NKG2C T cell subset, CD4+ or CD8+ T cells, or bulk PBMC T cells (not recorded which). The CDR3 reads CASSGQPGQGSNSPLHF.